This TCR beta chain was sequenced during a study of T cells expressing NK-cell markers. Looking at the study overall: Seven sequenced donors out of eight were HCMV-seropositive, one seronegative.

From the 5' RACE reads, TCRdb lists one entry per CDR3 protein and no DNA. The clone table shows 400,000 to 500,000 distinct CDR3 sequences, with the ten largest holding 6% to 8%. Study-wide findings and caveats: In several donors, dominant clonotypes made up about 28.3-65% of CD3+CD56-NKG2C+ cells.

This CDR3 has 16 residues. Per the germline V gene, CDR1 is LGHDT and CDR2 is YNNKEL (reference sequence). On this clonotype itself: Its antigen remains unknown.

The source material was blood T cells: a sorted CD56 or NKG2C T cell subset, CD4+ or CD8+ T cells, or bulk PBMC T cells (not recorded which). This chain uses TRBV3-1 with TRBJ2-1; TCRdb selects TRBD2, and the lack of DNA leaves this call unchecked. The receptor comes from a woman between 18 and 70 years old in good health. The CDR3 loop reads CASSQRSGGAWSWVFF.